Shown below are 4 T cell receptor beta chains from a single sample sequenced in a study of T cell changes during pregnancy in multiple sclerosis. TCRdb's table, derived via immunoSEQ multiplex PCR, lists solely in-frame clones and lacks some. Of about 40,000 clones listed, 88% are singletons. This sample comprised CD4+ T cells from peripheral blood mononuclear cells, obtained before pregnancy. The receptors were gathered from a female donor with multiple sclerosis, enrolled in a pregnancy study.

CDR3 bases: TGTGCCAGCAGTCCCCCGCGCGTCGAGCAGTACTTC. Its translation: CASSPPRVEQYF. This chain connects TRBV28 to TRBJ2-7, with D hard to call. V gave up 5 bases and J gave up 6 bases, with 11 bases separating them. This CDR3 has 12 residues. Germline assignment: CDR1 MDHEN and CDR2 SYDVKM. The whole variable domain, filled in from reference TRBV28 and TRBJ2-7, reads DVKVTQSSRYLVKRTGEKVFLECVQDMDHENMFWYRQDPGLGLRLIYFSYDVKMKEKGDIPEGYSVSREKKERFSLILESASTNQTSMYLCASSPPRVEQYFGPGTRLTVT.

The V and J genes are TRBV5-1 and TRBJ2-7; possibly TRBD1 for D (6 bases). V was trimmed by 4 bases and J by 1 base, leaving 18 bases between them. Germline CDR1 and CDR2: SGHRS and YFSETQ. This CDR3 comprises 16 residues. In DNA, the CDR3 is TGCGCCAGCAGCCCCCAAGGGGGATTCTCTTCCTACGAGCAGTACTTC. Translated, it gives CASSPQGGFSSYEQYF.

The V call is TRBV10-3, the J call TRBJ1-2, with D unresolved. The CDR3 has 13 amino acids. Trimming shortened V by 6 bases and J by 0 bases, and 8 bases separated the two germline ends. Germline lookup yields CDR1 ENHRY and CDR2 SYGVKD. CDR3 in amino acids: CAISDTANYGYTF. Written as DNA, the CDR3 is TGTGCCATCAGCGATACAGCTAACTATGGCTACACCTTC.

V is TRBV11-2 and J is TRBJ2-7, with 8 positions matching TRBD1. The germline V gene encodes CDR1 SGHAT and CDR2 FQNNGV. CDR3 length: 15 residues. With V trimmed by 1 base and J by 5 bases, 7 bases remained unmatched. The CDR3 nucleotides read TGTGCCAGCAGCTTAGTTTTGGACAGGGTCCACGAGCAGTACTTC. This translates into CASSLVLDRVHEQYF.